This T cell receptor beta chain was sequenced during a study of T cells in Graves' hyperthyroidism and ophthalmopathy. Study results and limitations: In validation, the model predicted ophthalmopathy. These predictions came a median about 6.2 months before onset. Stable hyperthyroidism was separated from ophthalmopathy by a model based on 13 V-J features.

This clonotype was observed many times. Its antigen remains unknown. There were TCR beta CDR3 regions amplified from RNA transcripts. The HTBI set primed first-round TCR CDR3 RT-PCR. TCRdb reprocessed the multiplex PCR reads with MiXCR, giving one entry per CDR3 protein. The sample lists about 180,000 distinct CDR3 sequences, over 15% occurring once. With a duration under 2 months, the hyperthyroidism was newly diagnosed in patients aged 18 to 65. An approximately 9.4 ml volume of fresh peripheral blood provided the PBMCs. The sequence came from a woman between 50 and 59 years old with Graves' hyperthyroidism. The sequencing sample was made of blood.

The CDR3 is CASSLESAADEQYF. CDR3 in DNA: TGTGCCAGCAGCTTAGAGTCCGCCGCGGACGAGCAGTACTTC. The V gene is TRBV11-2, the J gene TRBJ2-7; D is uncertain. V was pared by 0 bases and J by 5 bases, with 11 bases between. The germline CDR1 and CDR2 sequences are SGHAT and FQNNGV. The CDR3 consists of 14 residues.